These T cell receptor beta chains were read from a single sample in a study of blood T cell repertoires in COVID-19. Clones were read by immunoSEQ multiplex PCR, and TCRdb kept only the in-frame ones, dropping some. The table has approximately 210,000 clones, 70% to 90% seen once; the top ten hold approximately 0.99%. Material for sequencing was peripheral blood. Source of these receptors: a man in his fifties or sixties with COVID-19, enrolled during active disease. CDR3s include the opening cysteine and the closing phenylalanine or tryptophan.

TRBV7-2 | CASSLTRLENEKLFF
TRBV10-3 | CAIRGGNEKLFF
TRBV30 | CAWSVPQGSQPQHF
TRBV28 | CASRWTGGDQPQHF
TRBV7-3 | CASSIDRDLNEQFF
TRBV28 | CASSNLQGAAHF
TRBV9 | CASSVEGRGTEAFF
TRBV6-5 | CASRLEQGAHTEAFF
TRBV7-2 | CASSPGLRNTEAFF
TRBV10-3 | CAISAGGGEKLFF
TRBV12-2 | CASRFRSFGPYEQYF
TRBV27 | CASTSVRSFHGYTF
TRBV6-5 | CASRSTGAYGYTF
TRBV6-1 | CASSVGGDGYTF
TRBV7-6 | CASSSRLAPSYEQYF
TRBV2 | CASRRGGWETQYF
TRBV7-3 | CASSLAPYNSPLHF
TRBV5-1 | CASGTGGTGELFF
TRBV30 | CAWSTSGDYNEQFF
TRBV5-4 | CASSLVLGQGGYTF
TRBV6-5 | CASFQGNDSPLHF
TRBV19 | CASSLGWRTEAFF
TRBV19 | CASSIVGQGARTGELFF
TRBV27 | CASTRTDRWAEAFF
TRBV5-1 | CASSAWGDSNQPQHF
TRBV4-2 | CASSQELAGGTYNEQFF
TRBV6-6 | CATATGPDTQYF
TRBV5-1 | CASGRGRDYEQYF
TRBV30 | CAWRRTTYSPLHF
TRBV10-2 | CASSPLQGGQPQHF
TRBV5-4 | CASSLGSTGDTGELFF
TRBV6-6 | CASRTPQGTNSPLHF
TRBV27 | CASSLSRTGGQPQHF
TRBV19 | CASSIASGLYGYTF
TRBV6-2/TRBV6-3 | CASSSLTGSLTEAFF
TRBV18 | CASSPSSGDTEQYF
TRBV2 | CASRTGVRAYNEQFF
TRBV18 | CASSPGRLNTGELFF
TRBV14 | CASSLGQRYNSPLHF
TRBV10-3 | CAISDLTADSYNEQFF
TRBV4-2 | CASSQGRTGRGYGYTF
TRBV14 | CASSPRGRQVRNQPQHF
TRBV19 | CASRDSYNSPLHF
TRBV6-5 | CASRTYGNTGELFF
TRBV2 | CASSPDRNTGELFF
TRBV6-6 | CASSYGTGNSGNTIYF
TRBV11-2 | CASSPLRSYNEQFF
TRBV5-1 | CASGTGPDQPQHF
TRBV3-1/TRBV3-2 | CASSLHMGLAGGAVTGELFF
TRBV19 | CASSPWWGANYGYTF